The present T cell receptor beta chain was sequenced within a study of post-analysis software for immune sequencing data. Study information: Relapsing-remitting, secondary progressive and progressive-relapsing forms made up the multiple sclerosis disease courses. Study results and limitations: The F measure placed samples prepared in the same batch into strongly shared clusters. Significantly lower normalized Chao1 diversity was found in patients with multiple sclerosis relative to controls. Controls had lower frequencies than patients of about five TRBV segments, which included TRBV5-6, TRBV5-1 and TRBV20-1.

This clonotype showed up many times. Its cognate antigen is unknown. Built from TCR beta cDNA, the libraries had unique molecular identifiers in them. MiXCR was run by TCRdb on the PCR reads, yielding one entry per CDR3 protein. The sample carries 180,000 or so distinct CDR3 sequences, 29% recorded once. Germline V gene data show CDR1 as DFQATT and CDR2 as SNEGSKA (reference sequence). Germline trimming cut 3 bases from V and 0 bases from J; bases unmatched to any gene: 7. CDR3 length equals 18 residues. This clonotype originated in a girl aged 2 to 17 with multiple sclerosis. This chain links TRBV20-1 with TRBJ2-1; 14 bases map to TRBD2. The sample was blood. The CDR3 nucleotides read TGCAGTGCTAGTCGGGGACTAGCGGGGGCGAGCTCCTACAATGAGCAGTTCTTC. This gives the protein CSASRGLAGASSYNEQFF.